Listed here are 3 T cell receptor beta chains from one sample, sequenced in a study of blood T cell repertoires in COVID-19. Here immunoSEQ multiplex PCR was the method, and the copy in TCRdb shows in-frame clones only, minus some. The table records about 420,000 clones, 70% to 90% of them present only once. The specimen was peripheral blood. The receptors were sampled from a man aged 18 to 29 with COVID-19, enrolled during active disease.

This sequence joins TRBV2 and TRBJ2-3, with TRBD2 identical over 10 bases. Germline V gene lookup returns CDR1 SNHLY and CDR2 FYNNEI. The J segment lost 5 bases and the V segment lost 6 bases, leaving 8 bases of the junction unmatched. This CDR3 spans 15 amino acids. The CDR3 region has the DNA TGTGCCAGCAGGGCCGGACTAGCGGAGCTAGATACGCAGTATTTT. Its translation: CASRAGLAELDTQYF.

This chain connects TRBV19 to TRBJ2-3; 7 positions agree with TRBD2. J lost 5 bases, V lost 0 bases, and 5 bases had no gene match. The CDR3 extends over 15 amino acids. Germline loops: CDR1 LNHDA, CDR2 SQIVND (reference sequence). The chain's CDR3 is CASSIDRRGRDTQYF. CDR3 DNA: TGTGCCAGTAGTATAGATCGGCGGGGGAGAGATACGCAGTATTTT.

The chain joins TRBV15 to TRBJ2-1, with D maybe TRBD2 (5 bases). Trimming removed 0 bases at V and 6 bases at J, with 18 bases between. Germline V CDR1 and CDR2: LNHNV, YYDKDF (reference sequence). CDR3 length: 17 amino acids. The CDR3 coding sequence is TGTGCCACCAGCAGAGAAGCGTTCCAGCGGCCTAGCAATGAGCAGTTCTTC. It specifies CATSREAFQRPSNEQFF.